The subject of this entry is one TCR beta chain. Its antigen is unknown. This sample was taken from a study of PD-L1 blockade in urothelial cancer. This table comes from immunoSEQ multiplex PCR, and its TCRdb copy is limited to in-frame clones, with some not included. Of about 95,000 clones detected, 87% appear once; the ten largest clones hold roughly 2%. CDR3 length: 14 amino acids. CDR1 ENHRY and CDR2 SYGVKD come from the germline V gene. The trim removed 6 bases at V and 7 bases at J, leaving 4 bases unmatched. The time point: pretreatment peripheral blood. Study-level findings and limits: Expansion of tumor-associated blood clones at 3 weeks was greater in durable-benefit patients.

The chain has TRBV10-3 and TRBJ1-6; 9 nucleotides line up with TRBD1. Sample: PBMCs, taken around atezolizumab (anti-PD-L1) treatment. The sequence was collected from a man aged 55 to 70 with urothelial cancer. As DNA, the CDR3 is TGTGCCATCAGAGGGGACAGGGCAAATTCACCCCTCCACTTT. It specifies CAIRGDRANSPLHF.